The subject of this entry is one T cell receptor beta chain. The record originates from a study of blood T cell repertoires in COVID-19. The CDR3 consists of 15 residues. V lost 0 bases to trimming and J lost 7 bases, with 16 bases between them. The germline V gene encodes CDR1 SGHNT and CDR2 YYREEE (reference sequence). Repertoires were generated with immunoSEQ multiplex PCR, while TCRdb's copy carries only in-frame clones and drops some. The sample shows tens of thousands of clones, around nine tenths of them seen only once. This receptor was obtained from a human donor with active COVID-19. The donor label of this sample is uncertain. Sample: peripheral blood. V is TRBV5-4 and J is TRBJ1-2; D not certain. The CDR3 DNA reads TGTGCCAGCAGCTTGGGGACTCCCAAGCGGGGTGGCTACACCTTC. It yields the protein CASSLGTPKRGGYTF.